This T cell receptor (beta chain) was captured in a study of CD8+ T cells in alopecia areata. The treatment here: oral pan-JAK inhibitor, 5-10 mg twice daily. The sequencing template was cDNA reverse transcribed from extracted RNA. Assay: immunoSEQ multiplex PCR; the TCRdb copy retains only in-frame clones and omits some. The sample includes about 250,000 clones, 60% of them seen just once. Broader study findings: Clonality in the scalp and expanded CD8+ clones ranked among the top 100 were significantly decreased by tofacitinib. There was only one nonresponder, so it was unclear how baseline CD8+ expansion relates to response. Scalp and blood samples kept many expanded lesional clones throughout tofacitinib.

About this clone itself: Its antigen is undetermined.

CDR3 length: 13 amino acids. Trimming took off 0 bases at V and 4 bases at J, with 6 bases between the two ends. Germline assignment: CDR1 LGHNA and CDR2 YSLEER. Sequenced material: CD4+ T cells sorted from blood, taken at week 52, from a patient treated with tofacitinib. The TCR comes from a human donor with alopecia areata. The chain is built from TRBV4-3 and TRBJ1-2; D is undetermined. CDR3 bases: TGCGCCAGCAGCCAAGACGGTCTCTATGGCTACACCTTC. This codes for CASSQDGLYGYTF.